The following is a T cell receptor beta chain sequence with its context. What it binds is not known. A much larger clone is a single base away; this may be a read error. These data originate in a study of tumor-infiltrating lymphocytes in primary liver carcinoma. Regarding the study as a whole: Tumors and blood were compared for top-250-clone fraction, and tumors had the significantly higher value (p = 0.039).

TCR beta cDNA was made from 400 to 500 ng total RNA with a constant-region primer. Slightly modified ARM-PCR, run as three nested multiplex PCR rounds, produced the TCR beta libraries. The two initial PCR rounds, around 11 cycles each, used TRBV1-TRBV30 forward and C-beta reverse primers. MiXCR, run by TCRdb on the multiplex PCR reads, gives a single entry per CDR3 protein. The sample lists over 250,000 distinct CDR3 sequences, almost 60% occurring once. CDR3 length equals 13 residues. Germline CDR1 and CDR2: SGHDN and FVKESK. In addition to blood RNA drawn from unsorted whole blood, germline DNA was extracted.

This TCR derives from a woman aged 25 to 39 with primary liver carcinoma and hepatitis B virus infection. This chain uses TRBV14 with TRBJ1-5; no clear D. Sequencing input: peripheral blood. CDR3 region: CAGSQQYNQPQHF. The DNA of the CDR3 is TGTGCCGGCAGCCAACAGTACAATCAGCCCCAGCATTTT.